A single sample gave rise to the 11 T cell receptor beta chains below, sequenced in a study of blood T cell repertoires in COVID-19. TCRdb's copy holds only in-frame clones and misses some; the assay was immunoSEQ multiplex PCR. The sample contains around 620,000 clones, 80% to 90% of which appear only once. Sequenced material: peripheral blood. Source of these receptors: a young woman with acute or convalescent COVID-19.

The chain has TRBV6-1 and TRBJ1-6; TRBD1 matches 7 bases. The CDR3 consists of 14 residues. J was trimmed by 8 bases and V by 0 bases; bases with no gene match: 1. Per the germline V gene, CDR1 is MNHNS and CDR2 is SASEGT. CDR3 sequence reads: CASSEAGGYSPLHF. CDR3 coding DNA: TGTGCCAGCAGTGAAGCAGGGGGCTATTCACCCCTCCACTTT.

The chain employs TRBV5-6 and TRBJ1-1; perhaps TRBD1 as D (5 bases). This CDR3 has 15 residues. V lost 2 bases to trimming and J lost 1 base, with 12 bases between them. Germline V gives CDR1 SGHDT, CDR2 YYEEEE. The CDR3 DNA is TGTGCCAGCAGCTTCATATGGACACCGAACACTGAAGCTTTCTTT. Its protein product is CASSFIWTPNTEAFF.

V gene TRBV15 combines with J gene TRBJ1-3; weak D call: TRBD1 (5 bases). Germline CDR1 reads LNHNV; CDR2 reads YYDKDF (reference sequence). The V gene lost 3 bases and the J gene lost 3 bases, with 12 bases spanning the gap. This CDR3 has 15 residues. The CDR3 DNA follows: TGTGCCACCAGCAGCAGGGCTCCGGGTGGAAACACCATATATTTT. It translates to CATSSRAPGGNTIYF.

The chain employs TRBV6-5 and TRBJ1-5; D gene uncertain. Trimming pared 7 bases from V and 0 bases from J, leaving 13 bases between. Germline V gene lookup returns CDR1 MNHEY and CDR2 SVGAGI. CDR3 length equals 15 residues. Written as DNA, the CDR3 is TGTGCCAGCATCCCGTCAGGATCTAGCAATCAGCCCCAGCATTTT. This translates into CASIPSGSSNQPQHF.

This clone was counted only a few times. This sequence joins TRBV7-6 and TRBJ2-6, with D tentatively TRBD1 (6 bases). From germline, CDR1 is SGHVS and CDR2 FNYEAQ. V gave up 3 bases and J gave up 0 bases, with 9 bases separating them. This CDR3 contains 16 residues. This chain's CDR3 is CASSLSQGSGANVLTF. For the CDR3, the DNA is TGTGCCAGCAGCTTGTCACAGGGCTCTGGGGCCAACGTCCTGACTTTC.

J is TRBJ1-5 and V is TRBV27, with D unresolved. Germline V gene sequence: CDR1 MNHEY, CDR2 SMNVEV (reference sequence). This CDR3 spans 16 amino acids. V lost 2 bases and J 6 bases, leaving 17 bases between the germline ends. The CDR3, as DNA: TGTGCCAGCAGTTTACGTCGGGTGTCGGGAGGTCAGCCCCAGCATTTT. It encodes CASSLRRVSGGQPQHF.

The chain employs TRBV24-1 and TRBJ2-1; 10 bases line up with TRBD2. CDR1 is KGHDR, CDR2 SFDVKD, per germline. Trimming cost V 3 bases and J 9 bases; bases outside gene matches: 13. This CDR3 has 17 amino acids. DNA for the CDR3: TGTGCCACCAGTGATAGGGGACGGGCTAGCGGGGGAGGTGAGCAGTTCTTC. Its protein is CATSDRGRASGGGEQFF.

The chain employs TRBV7-9 and TRBJ1-1; 8 bases are shared with TRBD1. Per germline, CDR1 SEHNR and CDR2 FQNEAQ (reference sequence). V gave up 4 bases and J gave up 2 bases; unmatched junction bases: 15. CDR3 length equals 18 residues. CDR3 DNA sequence: TGTGCCAGCAGCTCGCCCACCAACTCTGACAGGGGAAACACTGAAGCTTTCTTT. Amino acids: CASSSPTNSDRGNTEAFF.

This chain links TRBV30 with TRBJ1-4, with D possibly matching TRBD1 (5 bases). CDR1 GTSNPN and CDR2 SVGIG come from the germline V gene (reference sequence). Trimming removed 0 bases from V and 4 bases from J, with 12 bases in between. This CDR3 comprises 15 residues. The CDR3 coding sequence is TGTGCCTGGAGTGTACGGGGGGTCGTTAATGAAAAACTGTTTTTT. Translated: CAWSVRGVVNEKLFF.

V is TRBV7-2 and J is TRBJ2-7, with 7 bases aligning to TRBD2. V dropped 4 bases and J dropped 0; count of bases not matched to a gene: 6. This CDR3 spans 15 amino acids. CDR1 is SGHTA and CDR2 is FQGNSA in the germline V gene. In DNA form, the CDR3 reads TGTGCCAGCAGCTCCTTAGCGGGCTTCTCCTACGAGCAGTACTTC. Its translation: CASSSLAGFSYEQYF.

The chain is built from TRBV7-6 and TRBJ1-3; D gene uncertain. This CDR3 region has 15 residues. Trimming cost V 7 bases and J 0 bases, with 13 bases left between them. Germline CDR1 reads SGHVS; CDR2 reads FNYEAQ. CDR3 amino acids: CASTPGSLSGNTIYF. The DNA for the CDR3 is TGTGCCAGCACCCCGGGATCACTCTCTGGAAACACCATATATTTT.